The 25 T cell receptor beta chains listed next were all sequenced from one sample in a study of shared T cell receptors in the human thymus (dated by TCRdb to 2020 to 2023). The library was built by means of the immunoSEQ multiplex PCR assay. This is the immuneACCESS table as TCRdb keeps it, with only in-frame sequences that have V and J called. A part of the clones is gone; compared with another copy, unresolved V genes explain less than half, and the rest is unexplained. A total of 630,000 or so clones appear in this sample, over 75% of them only once. The ten largest clones represent approximately 0.0097% of the sample. These records were also assigned to another study, of human thymus T cells.

The source material was thymocytes. The source is a boy in the first two years of life with a congenital heart defect. Donor details come from another sample of the same person, matched by shared clones.

The chain uses TRBV28 and TRBJ2-1, with D perhaps matching TRBD2 (5 bases). With 7 bases removed from V and 1 base from J, the gap between germline ends came to 14 bases. The germline V gene encodes CDR1 MDHEN and CDR2 SYDVKM. The CDR3 has 15 residues. CDR3 nucleotides: TGTGCCAGCATCCCGCGAGGGAAATCCTACAATGAGCAGTTCTTC. It codes for CASIPRGKSYNEQFF.

The genes are TRBV10-3 and TRBJ1-1; no firm D call. Germline V gene lookup returns CDR1 ENHRY and CDR2 SYGVKD. This CDR3 spans 15 amino acids. Trimming removed 0 bases from V and 7 bases from J, with 15 bases in between. CDR3 protein: CAISESPTISGEAFF. The CDR3, as DNA: TGTGCCATCAGTGAGTCCCCAACTATCAGCGGTGAAGCTTTCTTT.

V and J are TRBV10-3 and TRBJ2-7, with TRBD1 matching 9 bases. The CDR3 totals 16 residues. V shed 6 bases and J 4 bases; nucleotides not matched to a gene: 13. The germline gives CDR1 ENHRY, CDR2 SYGVKD. The CDR3: CAISPRRGQGAYEQYF. Written as DNA, the CDR3 is TGTGCCATCAGCCCACGAAGGGGACAGGGCGCGTACGAGCAGTACTTC.

This rearrangement joins TRBV4-3 to TRBJ1-3; D might be TRBD1 (6 bases). Looked up from germline, CDR1 is LGHNA and CDR2 is YSLEER. With 0 bases removed from V and 4 bases from J, the gap between germline ends came to 19 bases. The CDR3 covers 18 residues. The CDR3 bases are TGCGCCAGCAGCCAAGATCTTTTTGAGGCAGGGGCGGGAAACACCATATATTTT. It is translated as CASSQDLFEAGAGNTIYF.

This chain links TRBV10-3 with TRBJ1-1; no firm D call. Germline lookup yields CDR1 ENHRY and CDR2 SYGVKD. Trimming took 10 bases from V and 3 from J, leaving 27 bases between them. This CDR3 contains 17 residues. CDR3 amino acids: CATTGGRRGPDDTEAFF. Here the CDR3 DNA reads TGTGCCACCACGGGCGGGCGACGGGGTCCCGACGACACTGAAGCTTTCTTT.

The V call is TRBV7-6, the J call TRBJ1-5; a possible D gene is TRBD1 (5 bases). CDR3 length: 16 amino acids. V shed 2 bases and J shed 6 bases, with 17 bases lying between them. Germline assignment: CDR1 SGHVS and CDR2 FNYEAQ. The DNA for the CDR3 is TGTGCCAGCAGCTTAAGCGGAGGGGAGAGGGGTCAGCCCCAGCATTTT. It translates to CASSLSGGERGQPQHF.

A note on this clone: One end of the junction is discordant with germline, which a read error may explain. Other DNA sequences in the sample encode the same CDR3. The chain has TRBV28 and TRBJ1-6, with TRBD1 as a possible D gene (5 bases). CDR3 length equals 14 residues. Germline V lookup: CDR1 MDHEN, CDR2 SYDVKM. This chain's CDR3 is CASSLGGYNSPLHF. Here the CDR3 DNA reads TGTGCCAGCAGTTTGGGGGGTTATAATTCCCCCCTCCACTTT.

This clone occurred a few times. The chain recombines TRBV5-8 with TRBJ2-7; 10 bases map to TRBD1. This CDR3 region has 16 residues. V lost 3 bases and J lost 0; bases outside the gene matches: 6. The germline V gene encodes CDR1 SGHTS and CDR2 YDEGEE. This chain's CDR3 is CASSSWGQGLSYEQYF. The CDR3 nucleotides are TGTGCCAGCAGCTCTTGGGGACAGGGGCTCTCCTACGAGCAGTACTTC.

This chain links TRBV5-1 with TRBJ2-1; TRBD2 is a possible D gene (5 bases). The V and J ends lost 1 base and 10 bases respectively, with 15 bases between them. CDR3 length: 14 residues. Germline V CDR1 and CDR2: SGHRS, YFSETQ. The CDR3 sequence is CASSLRRRVYEQFF. CDR3 bases: TGCGCCAGCAGCTTGAGGCGGCGGGTCTACGAGCAGTTCTTC.

The chain couples TRBV7-3 to TRBJ2-3; D is perhaps TRBD2 (5 bases). Trimming removed 5 bases at V and 4 bases at J, with 13 bases between. Germline CDR1 and CDR2: SGHTA and FQGTGA. The length of the CDR3 is 14 residues. Here the CDR3 DNA reads TGTGCCAGCAGCCTATTAGCTAGCCCAGATACGCAGTATTTT. It encodes CASSLLASPDTQYF.

The rearrangement links TRBV19 to TRBJ1-3; 7 nucleotides line up with TRBD1. V dropped 4 bases and J dropped 4; count of bases not matched to a gene: 7. Germline CDR1 reads LNHDA; CDR2 reads SQIVND (reference sequence). This CDR3 comprises 15 residues. Here the CDR3 reads CASSTTTGAGNTIYF. CDR3 in DNA: TGTGCCAGTAGTACGACCACAGGGGCAGGAAACACCATATATTTT.

The chain combines TRBV4-3 with TRBJ1-5, with D tentatively TRBD1 (6 bases). The V end was cut by 2 bases, the J end by 7 bases, with 9 bases between. Germline CDR1 and CDR2: LGHNA and YSLEER. This CDR3 has 13 residues. The CDR3 region is CASSQIGGQPQHF. CDR3 nucleotides: TGCGCCAGCAGCCAAATAGGGGGACAGCCCCAGCATTTT.

This chain joins TRBV28 and TRBJ1-4, with no clear D. Trimming pared 6 bases from V and 5 bases from J, leaving 22 bases between. Germline V CDR1 and CDR2: MDHEN, SYDVKM. CDR3 length: 17 amino acids. CDR3 sequence (DNA): TGTGCCAGCAGAACCACCGACGGGAGCCGGAGCAATGAAAAACTGTTTTTT. Protein sequence: CASRTTDGSRSNEKLFF.

The chain recombines TRBV11-3 with TRBJ2-2; TRBD2 aligns across 8 bases. CDR3 length: 14 residues. V was pared by 2 bases and J by 6 bases, with 2 bases of the junction left unmatched. Per germline, CDR1 SGHNT and CDR2 YENEEA. The CDR3 loop reads CASSLNSGAGELFF. The CDR3 DNA sequence: TGTGCCAGCAGCTTAAATAGCGGGGCCGGGGAGCTGTTTTTT.

The V and J genes are TRBV5-6 and TRBJ2-5, with a weak D call TRBD1 (6 bases). Per germline, CDR1 SGHDT and CDR2 YYEEEE. V was trimmed by 4 bases and J by 4 bases, leaving 14 bases between them. CDR3 length equals 14 residues. The CDR3 reads CASSHSHRAETQYF. CDR3 nucleotide sequence: TGTGCCAGCAGCCACTCACACAGGGCAGAGACCCAGTACTTC.

This sequence joins TRBV7-9 and TRBJ2-2; 11 bases match TRBD2. Germline-derived CDR1 and CDR2 are SEHNR and FQNEAQ (reference sequence). The CDR3 is 16 residues long. J was trimmed by 4 bases and V by 6 bases; bases with no gene match: 7. Written as DNA, the CDR3 is TGTGCCAGCAGTTTCACGGGACTAGCGGCCACCGGGGAGCTGTTTTTT. Protein: CASSFTGLAATGELFF.

V gene TRBV4-2 combines with J gene TRBJ2-3, with D possibly being TRBD2 (6 bases). CDR3 length: 16 amino acids. Trimming cost V 2 bases and J 2 bases, with 14 bases left between them. Per the germline V gene, CDR1 is LGHNA and CDR2 is YNFKEQ. CDR3 nucleotide sequence: TGTGCCAGCAGCCAATTCTCCGGGACTGACACAGATACGCAGTATTTT. Protein: CASSQFSGTDTDTQYF.

The CDR3 bases are TGTGCCAGCTCACCACCGTCCTCGCAGGGTTATTTTGGCTACACCTTC. It specifies CASSPPSSQGYFGYTF. J is TRBJ1-2 and V is TRBV18, with D possibly TRBD1 on 5 matching bases. V lost 0 bases and J 7 bases, leaving 18 bases between the germline ends. Germline CDR1 and CDR2: KGHSH and LQKENI. The CDR3 totals 16 residues.

V usage is TRBV7-9 and J usage is TRBJ2-7; 8 nucleotides line up with TRBD2. The CDR3 sequence is 15 residues long. The junction had 3 bases not matched to a gene; V was cut back by 2 bases and J by 0 bases. Germline values: CDR1 SEHNR, CDR2 FQNEAQ (reference sequence). In DNA, the CDR3 is TGTGCCAGCAGCTTAAGCGGGGGCAGCTCCTACGAGCAGTACTTC. Protein sequence: CASSLSGGSSYEQYF. Full variable domain (remainder filled in from reference TRBV7-9 and TRBJ2-7): DTGVSQNPRHKITKRGQNVTFRCDPISEHNRLYWYRQTLGQGPEFLTYFQNEAQLEKSRLLSDRFSAERPKGSFSTLEIQRTEQGDSAMYLCASSLSGGSSYEQYFGPGTRLTVT.

On this clone itself: At one end the junction does not follow the germline gene, possibly because of a read error. The chain joins TRBV7-2 to TRBJ1-2; D call uncertain. CDR1 and CDR2 from the germline V gene are SGHTA and FQGNSA. The CDR3 has 14 amino acids. The CDR3 sequence: CASNLQSSDYGYTF. CDR3 sequence (DNA): TGTGCCAGCAACTTACAGTCCTCTGACTATGGCTACACCTTC.

The chain carries TRBV6-5 and TRBJ1-5; D is unresolved. Trimming left V 2 bases short and J 6 bases short, with 11 bases between. CDR3 length: 14 amino acids. Germline CDR1 reads MNHEY; CDR2 reads SVGAGI. CDR3: CASSYVPGGQPQHF. The CDR3, as DNA: TGTGCCAGCAGTTACGTCCCAGGAGGTCAGCCCCAGCATTTT.

The rearrangement joins TRBV7-2 to TRBJ1-6; the match to TRBD1 covers 7 bases. Germline V gene data show CDR1 as SGHTA and CDR2 as FQGNSA. This CDR3 has 15 amino acids. V shed 1 base, J shed 7 bases, and the junction held 4 bases outside the gene matches. The chain's CDR3 is CASSLDRGQNSPLHF. CDR3 sequence (DNA): TGTGCCAGCAGCTTAGATAGGGGGCAGAATTCACCCCTCCACTTT.

The chain is built from TRBV18 and TRBJ1-2; a weak D match, TRBD1 (6 bases). Germline CDR1 reads KGHSH; CDR2 reads LQKENI. The CDR3 contains 16 residues. Trimming left V 5 bases short and J 8 bases short, with 24 bases between. The CDR3 sequence: CASSSFIPGQSEGYTF. The CDR3 coding sequence is TGTGCCAGCTCATCCTTCATACCAGGACAGTCGGAAGGCTACACCTTC.

The chain employs TRBV9 and TRBJ1-1; D remains unclear. This CDR3 is built from 16 residues. Trimming removed 4 bases from V and 1 base from J, with 17 bases in between. Germline CDR1 is SGDLS and CDR2 is YYNGEE. CDR3 sequence: CASSPTLRVRNTEAFF. Here the CDR3 DNA reads TGTGCCAGCAGCCCCACCCTCCGGGTCAGGAACACTGAAGCTTTCTTT.

The V gene is TRBV5-1, the J gene TRBJ2-7, with TRBD2 matching 7 bases. This CDR3 has 15 amino acids. The V gene end was trimmed by 2 bases and the J gene end by 4 bases; junction bases not matched to a gene: 9. Germline V CDR1 and CDR2: SGHRS, YFSETQ. CDR3 in amino acids: CASSFQGGRGYEQYF. The DNA for the CDR3 is TGCGCCAGCAGCTTCCAGGGAGGGAGAGGTTACGAGCAGTACTTC.